A few counts support the clone carrying this T cell receptor beta chain. Its antigen is still unknown. This sample was taken from a study of human T cells and chemical hapten exposure. Study observations and caveats: Among expanded TCRs, significantly more large CDR3 similarity clusters formed than among controls.

Trimming took 0 bases from V and 1 from J, leaving 4 bases between them. CDR1 and CDR2 from the germline V gene are KGHDR and SFDVKD. The CDR3 has 14 amino acids. Time point specified: patch test 2, 6 weeks after DPC sensitization. The treatment: therapeutic diphenylcyclopropenone sensitization with weekly scalp DPC. MiXCR, applied by TCRdb to the RACE reads, yields one record per CDR3 protein. Here the sample spans some 88,000 distinct CDR3 sequences, 9.5% to 11% being singletons. This TCR was recovered from a man between 35 and 55 years old with alopecia areata. Some clones in this sample may be carry-over from other donors' samples. The sample in question was whole blood, obtained in connection with sensitization to the hapten diphenylcyclopropenone (DPC). The chain combines TRBV24-1 with TRBJ2-3; D unresolved. CDR3 bases: TGTGCCACCAGTGATTTGCGGGGCACAGATACGCAGTATTTT. Protein product: CATSDLRGTDTQYF.